This T cell receptor (beta chain) was recovered during a study of technical replicates of blood from a handful of donors. This clone was recorded at least ten times. This CDR3 contains 12 residues. Trimming shortened V by 8 bases and J by 9 bases, and 14 bases separated the two germline ends. Germline V gives CDR1 SGHVS, CDR2 FNYEAQ. Assay used: immunoSEQ multiplex PCR; TCRdb lists only in-frame clones, some missing. Found here are some 56,000 clones, about 93% of them singletons; the top ten hold about 3.9%. This chain joins TRBV7-6 and TRBJ2-1; possibly TRBD2 for D (6 bases). Source material: PBMCs. The TCR sequence derives from a human donor in good health. Some clones in this sample may be carry-over from other donors' samples. In nucleotides, the CDR3 is TGTGCCAGCTCCCTGGGGGGTGGTGAGCAGTTCTTC. This gives the protein CASSLGGGEQFF. Looking up the rest from reference TRBV7-6 and TRBJ2-1 gives the full variable domain: GAGVSQSPRYKVTKRGQDVALRCDPISGHVSLYWYRQALGQGPEFLTYFNYEAQQDKSGLPNDRFSAERPEGSISTLTIQRTEQRDSAMYRCASSLGGGEQFFGPGTRLTVL.